What follows are 10 T cell receptor beta chains derived from one specimen sequenced in a study of cytomegalovirus exposure and HLA in healthy donors. Primers included in the PCR were 60 Vbeta and 13 Jbeta primers. Produced via immunoSEQ multiplex PCR; TCRdb's table is partial and in-frame only. The data hold 50,000 to 70,000 clones, with 75% to 85% observed a single time. Sequencing input: PBMCs. The receptors stem from a human donor in good health.

V is TRBV7-9 and J is TRBJ2-5; TRBD2 matches at 8 bases. The length of the CDR3 is 18 residues. Germline CDR1 reads SEHNR; CDR2 reads FQNEAQ (reference sequence). The junction had 17 bases not matched to a gene; V was cut back by 6 bases and J by 2 bases. The CDR3 DNA reads as TGTGCCAGCAGACCAGGAGAACGCGGGAGGACGCCACAAGAGACCCAGTACTTC. The encoded protein is CASRPGERGRTPQETQYF.

The chain joins TRBV25-1 to TRBJ2-1; D possibly corresponds to TRBD2 (6 bases). Trimming left V 1 base short and J 5 bases short, with 18 bases between. From germline, CDR1 is MGHDK and CDR2 SYGVNS. CDR3 size: 17 residues. This chain's CDR3 is CASSELVPAGPNNEQFF. The CDR3 region has the DNA TGTGCCAGCAGTGAATTAGTCCCAGCGGGCCCTAACAATGAGCAGTTCTTC.

V and J are TRBV5-1 and TRBJ1-1; 9 bases fit TRBD1. The germline V gene encodes CDR1 SGHRS and CDR2 YFSETQ. The junction had 8 bases not matched to a gene; V was cut back by 8 bases and J by 0 bases. The length of the CDR3 is 15 residues. The CDR3, as DNA: TGCGCCAGTCAGACAGGGGGGGATATGAACACTGAAGCTTTCTTT. Amino acid sequence: CASQTGGDMNTEAFF.

V and J are TRBV10-3 and TRBJ1-5, with D tentatively TRBD1 (5 bases). The CDR3 contains 14 residues. V was pared by 0 bases and J by 5 bases, with 8 bases between. From germline, CDR1 is ENHRY and CDR2 SYGVKD. The CDR3 here is CAISESSRDQPQHF. In DNA, the CDR3 is TGTGCCATCAGTGAGTCCTCCAGGGATCAGCCCCAGCATTTT.

The chain couples TRBV6-1 to TRBJ2-7, with D tentatively TRBD1 (5 bases). The CDR3 is 14 residues long. V was pared by 6 bases and J by 3 bases, with 15 bases between. The germline V gene encodes CDR1 MNHNS and CDR2 SASEGT. CDR3 nucleotides: TGTGCCAGCAGGGTGGACACGACCTACTACGAGCAGTACTTC. The encoded protein is CASRVDTTYYEQYF.

In this sample, this clone turned up a few times. V gene TRBV6-1 combines with J gene TRBJ1-2; no clear D gene. V was trimmed by 7 bases and J by 6 bases, leaving 18 bases between them. There are 14 residues in the CDR3. Germline V gene data show CDR1 as MNHNS and CDR2 as SASEGT. The CDR3 here is CASIPTEKTDGYTF. The CDR3 region has the DNA TGTGCCAGCATCCCAACAGAAAAAACTGATGGCTACACCTTC.

This chain links TRBV5-1 with TRBJ2-3; TRBD2 matches 8 bases. The CDR3 has 14 amino acids. CDR1 is SGHRS, CDR2 YFSETQ, per germline. V gave up 3 bases and J gave up 4 bases; unmatched junction bases: 4. CDR3 residues: CASSSDSGADTQYF. CDR3 nucleotide sequence: TGCGCCAGCAGCTCCGATAGCGGGGCAGATACGCAGTATTTT.

V and J are TRBV28 and TRBJ1-4; 11 bases match TRBD1. The junction had 6 bases not matched to a gene; V was cut back by 11 bases and J by 7 bases. From germline, CDR1 is MDHEN and CDR2 SYDVKM. The CDR3 contains 13 residues. CDR3 nucleotide sequence: TGTGCCGCGGACAGGGGGCGAGGTGAAAAACTGTTTTTT. It specifies CAADRGRGEKLFF.

This chain connects TRBV7-9 to TRBJ2-5; a possible D gene is TRBD2 (5 bases). The DNA end is a closer match to TRBJ2-7, so the J assignment may be wrong. Germline V gene sequence: CDR1 SEHNR, CDR2 FQNEAQ (reference sequence). The CDR3 contains 16 residues. The CDR3 sequence: CASSLTSTAWEYEQYF. Written as DNA, the CDR3 is TGTGCCAGCAGCTTAACCTCGACGGCCTGGGAGTACGAGCAGTACTTC.

The chain carries TRBV7-2 and TRBJ2-3; maybe TRBD1 (5 bases). This CDR3 has 14 residues. In germline, CDR1 is SGHTA, CDR2 FQGNSA. Trimming took off 1 base at V and 2 bases at J, with 7 bases between the two ends. CDR3 residues: CASSLETDTDTQYF. The DNA of the CDR3 is TGTGCCAGCAGCTTAGAGACAGACACAGATACGCAGTATTTT.